The 27 T cell receptor beta chains listed next were all sequenced from one sample in a study of T cell responses to AZD1222 COVID-19 vaccine (dated by TCRdb to the early 2020s). Libraries were built with the immunoSEQ multiplex PCR assay. As stored in TCRdb, this immuneACCESS dataset retains in-frame rearrangements with V and J assigned. A fraction of the clones does not appear; measured against another copy, unresolved V genes explain less than half of the discrepancy, and the remainder lacks a known reason. The sample table holds 240,000 or so clones, of which 80% to 95% were seen once. In total, the top ten clones hold 0.5% to 0.7% of the sample. The sample's time point label, in plain terms: baseline before first vaccination. The source material was peripheral blood, sampled on day 0 of AZD1222 vaccination. Receptor source: an adult in good health.

The chain links TRBV20-1 to TRBJ2-1; D call uncertain. V lost 3 bases and J 7 bases, leaving 10 bases between the germline ends. CDR1 is DFQATT, CDR2 SNEGSKA, per germline (reference sequence). CDR3 length: 12 amino acids. The CDR3 spells CSASRSDNEQFF. The CDR3 DNA reads TGCAGTGCTAGTCGGAGTGATAATGAGCAGTTCTTC.

This clone was found once. V and J are TRBV3-1 (or the pseudogene TRBV3-2) and TRBJ1-2; D unclear. CDR3 length: 17 residues. Trimming cost V 0 bases and J 6 bases, with 20 bases left between them. Per the germline V gene, CDR1 is LGHDT and CDR2 is YNNKEL (reference sequence). In nucleotides, the CDR3 is TGTGCCAGCAGCCAAGATCCCACAGCTGCGTCGATTCATGGCTACACCTTC. This gives the protein CASSQDPTAASIHGYTF.

CDR3 amino acids: CASSAPGGGSYNEQFF. The CDR3 nucleotides read TGTGCCAGCAGCGCCCCGGGGGGTGGCTCCTACAATGAGCAGTTCTTC. The V gene is TRBV11-3, the J gene TRBJ2-1; 7 bases map to TRBD2. Germline CDR1 and CDR2: SGHNT and YENEEA. Trimming removed 5 bases from V and 0 bases from J; junction bases left unmatched: 7. CDR3 size: 16 residues.

The CDR3 nucleotides are TGTGCCACCGGACAGGGGGACTATGGCTACACCTTC. Translating it yields CATGQGDYGYTF. The gene calls are TRBV2 and TRBJ1-2, with 10 bases that match TRBD1. Germline values: CDR1 SNHLY, CDR2 FYNNEI. The V segment lost 10 bases and the J segment 3 bases; nucleotides outside the gene matches: 2. The CDR3 totals 12 residues. Full variable domain (outside the CDR3, taken from reference TRBV2 and TRBJ1-2): EPEVTQTPSHQVTQMGQEVILRCVPISNHLYFYWYRQILGQKVEFLVSFYNNEISEKSEIFDDQFSVERPDGSNFTLKIRSTKLEDSAMYFCATGQGDYGYTFGSGTRLTVV.

The chain combines TRBV12-3 or TRBV12-4 with TRBJ1-4; no reliable D call. This CDR3 is 13 amino acids long. Trimming left V 3 bases short and J 0 bases short, with 2 bases between. The CDR3, as DNA: TGTGCCAGCAGTTTTGCAACTAATGAAAAACTGTTTTTT. This codes for CASSFATNEKLFF.

The chain uses TRBV5-1 and TRBJ1-1; 10 bases are shared with TRBD1. CDR3 length equals 17 residues. Germline V CDR1 and CDR2: SGHRS, YFSETQ. Trimming removed 0 bases from V and 1 base from J; junction bases left unmatched: 6. CDR3 sequence: CASSLAPTGGGNTEAFF. The DNA for the CDR3 is TGCGCCAGCAGCTTGGCCCCGACAGGGGGCGGGAACACTGAAGCTTTCTTT.

The rearrangement uses TRBV10-3 and TRBJ1-2; 7 bases map to TRBD1. The V gene end was trimmed by 0 bases and the J gene end by 8 bases; junction bases not matched to a gene: 9. The CDR3 has 15 residues. Germline V lookup: CDR1 ENHRY, CDR2 SYGVKD. In DNA form, the CDR3 reads TGTGCCATCAGTGAGTCGTTCAGGGGGACTGTGGGCTACACCTTC. It codes for CAISESFRGTVGYTF.

The genes are TRBV27 and TRBJ2-7; the match to TRBD2 covers 11 bases. The germline V gene encodes CDR1 MNHEY and CDR2 SMNVEV (reference sequence). The CDR3 spans 15 residues. V lost 4 bases, J lost 5 bases, and 7 bases stayed unmatched. The CDR3 reads CASSSIAGGRNEQYF. DNA for the CDR3: TGTGCCAGCAGTTCCATAGCGGGAGGGCGTAACGAGCAGTACTTC.

The rearrangement uses TRBV19 and TRBJ2-7, with D uncertain. There are 13 residues in the CDR3. The germline CDR1 and CDR2 sequences are LNHDA and SQIVND (reference sequence). Trimming took 1 base from V and 5 from J, leaving 9 bases between them. Here the CDR3 reads CASSIVARDEQYF. The CDR3 bases are TGTGCCAGTAGTATAGTTGCCAGAGACGAGCAGTACTTC.

This clone has just one count. The V and J genes are TRBV29-1 and TRBJ2-1, with 10 bases that match TRBD2. CDR1 is SQVTM, CDR2 ANQGSEA, per germline. There are 15 residues in the CDR3. V lost 4 bases, J lost 6 bases, and 9 bases stayed unmatched. CDR3 residues: CSVVGLAGAGNEQFF. The CDR3 coding sequence is TGCAGCGTTGTGGGGCTAGCGGGAGCGGGCAATGAGCAGTTCTTC.

This rearrangement joins TRBV10-3 to TRBJ1-2; D unclear. Trimming left V 3 bases short and J 2 bases short, with 4 bases between. The germline V gene encodes CDR1 ENHRY and CDR2 SYGVKD. CDR3 size: 12 residues. The CDR3 sequence: CAISEKNYGYTF. For the CDR3, the DNA is TGTGCCATCAGTGAAAAGAACTATGGCTACACCTTC.

This clone occurred once. The chain carries TRBV5-6 and TRBJ1-1; D is unclear. The CDR3 totals 13 residues. Germline V gives CDR1 SGHDT, CDR2 YYEEEE. Trimming removed 5 bases at V and 1 base at J, with 9 bases between. The CDR3: CASSYRPNTEAFF. CDR3 DNA: TGTGCCAGCAGTTACCGACCGAACACTGAAGCTTTCTTT.

The count of this clone is one. The chain recombines TRBV11-1 with TRBJ1-3; D uncertain. This CDR3 has 16 amino acids. CDR1 is SGHAT and CDR2 is FQDESV in the germline V gene (reference sequence). V was clipped by 3 bases and J by 3 bases, with 15 bases between them. Here the CDR3 DNA reads TGTGCCAGCAGCTTTCGCGGCGAACCCCATGGAAACACCATATATTTT. Protein sequence: CASSFRGEPHGNTIYF.

V usage is TRBV18 and J usage is TRBJ2-7; 16 nucleotides align to TRBD2. With V trimmed by 8 bases and J by 5 bases, 9 bases remained unmatched. The germline V gene has CDR1 KGHSH and CDR2 LQKENI. The CDR3 totals 16 residues. The CDR3 reads CASTGLAGGPLDEQYF. CDR3 sequence (DNA): TGTGCCAGCACGGGACTAGCGGGGGGGCCTTTGGACGAGCAGTACTTC.

V is TRBV19 and J is TRBJ1-5, with D possibly TRBD1 on 5 matching bases. Germline assignment: CDR1 LNHDA and CDR2 SQIVND (reference sequence). This CDR3 has 16 amino acids. The germline V and J ends were trimmed by 0 bases and 1 base, with 10 bases remaining between them. The DNA for the CDR3 is TGTGCCAGTAGTATAGATCGGGAGGGGAGCAATCAGCCCCAGCATTTT. The encoded protein is CASSIDREGSNQPQHF. The full variable domain, rest sourced from reference TRBV19 and TRBJ1-5, is DGGITQSPKYLFRKEGQNVTLSCEQNLNHDAMYWYRQDPGQGLRLIYYSQIVNDFQKGDIAEGYSVSREKKESFPLTVTSAQKNPTAFYLCASSIDREGSNQPQHFGDGTRLSIL.

The chain carries TRBV2 and TRBJ2-1; D unclear. The germline V and J ends were trimmed by 4 bases and 0 bases, with 7 bases remaining between them. This CDR3 has 14 residues. Looked up from germline, CDR1 is SNHLY and CDR2 is FYNNEI. This CDR3 is CASSASSSYNEQFF. Here the CDR3 DNA reads TGTGCCAGCAGTGCTTCGAGCTCCTACAATGAGCAGTTCTTC.

CDR3 bases: TGCGCCAGCAGCCAAGTGGGACTTCCTAAAAACATTCAGTACTTC. Translating gives CASSQVGLPKNIQYF. The chain couples TRBV4-1 to TRBJ2-4; D might be TRBD2 (6 bases). V was pared by 1 base and J by 4 bases, with 11 bases between. The CDR3 runs 15 residues. Per germline, CDR1 MGHRA and CDR2 YSYEKL.

V and J are TRBV9 and TRBJ1-6, with TRBD1 as a possible D gene (6 bases). Germline V lookup: CDR1 SGDLS, CDR2 YYNGEE. Deletions cut 5 bases from V and 3 bases from J, with 15 bases between. The CDR3 consists of 16 residues. The CDR3, as DNA: TGTGCCAGCAGTAAGAGGGGGGGACACTATAATTCACCCCTCCACTTT. Protein: CASSKRGGHYNSPLHF.

V usage is TRBV4-1 and J usage is TRBJ1-1; the D is unclear. Per the germline V gene, CDR1 is MGHRA and CDR2 is YSYEKL. The CDR3 has 13 residues. V dropped 0 bases and J dropped 11 bases, with 13 bases sitting between them. CDR3 nucleotides: TGCGCCAGCAGCCAAGATCCCTTTAGTTGGGCTTTCTTT. Its protein is CASSQDPFSWAFF.

This chain links TRBV11-2 with TRBJ1-4; D is undetermined. There are 14 residues in the CDR3. Trimming cost V 3 bases and J 5 bases, with 10 bases left between them. Germline-derived CDR1 and CDR2 are SGHAT and FQNNGV. The CDR3 DNA is TGTGCCAGCAGCTTCGGACGGGAAAATGAAAAACTGTTTTTT. Encoded protein: CASSFGRENEKLFF.

This rearrangement joins TRBV7-3 to TRBJ1-1; D gene uncertain. This CDR3 has 13 amino acids. The V gene's germline CDR1 is SGHTA and CDR2 FQGTGA. V gave up 0 bases and J gave up 0 bases, with 2 bases separating them. The CDR3: CASSLTVNTEAFF. The CDR3 DNA follows: TGTGCCAGCAGCTTAACGGTGAACACTGAAGCTTTCTTT. Filled out from reference TRBV7-3 and TRBJ1-1, the complete variable domain reads GAGVSQTPSNKVTEKGKYVELRCDPISGHTALYWYRQSLGQGPEFLIYFQGTGAADDSGLPNDRFFAVRPEGSVSTLKIQRTERGDSAVYLCASSLTVNTEAFFGQGTRLTVV.

V is TRBV28 and J is TRBJ2-7, with 8 bases fitting TRBD1. This CDR3 comprises 15 residues. The V gene's germline CDR1 is MDHEN and CDR2 SYDVKM. V lost 5 bases to trimming and J lost 3 bases; unmatched junction nucleotides: 9. Written as DNA, the CDR3 is TGTGCCAGCAGTCCTCCGACAGGGGCTAACTACGAGCAGTACTTC. Residues: CASSPPTGANYEQYF.

J is TRBJ2-7 and V is TRBV6-5; D might be TRBD2 (7 bases). Germline CDR1 MNHEY, CDR2 SVGAGI. This CDR3 comprises 13 residues. Trimming shortened V by 7 bases and J by 2 bases, and 12 bases separated the two germline ends. The CDR3 is CASKAGAPYEQYF. The CDR3 region has the DNA TGTGCCAGCAAGGCGGGGGCCCCCTACGAGCAGTACTTC.

This sequence joins TRBV7-2 and TRBJ2-6, with D tentatively TRBD2 (6 bases). The CDR3 covers 16 residues. From germline, CDR1 is SGHTA and CDR2 FQGNSA. V lost 11 bases and J 0 bases, leaving 17 bases between the germline ends. CDR3: CAERVGGSSGANVLTF. The CDR3 nucleotides are TGTGCCGAACGGGTTGGGGGGTCCTCTGGGGCCAACGTCCTGACTTTC.

The sample holds a few counts of this clone. V usage is TRBV28 and J usage is TRBJ2-7; 12 bases are shared with TRBD1. Germline V gene lookup returns CDR1 MDHEN and CDR2 SYDVKM. CDR3 size: 16 residues. Trimming removed 5 bases from V and 5 bases from J; junction bases left unmatched: 10. CDR3: CASSPPGDRGLHEQYF. The CDR3 DNA reads TGTGCCAGCAGTCCCCCCGGGGACAGGGGGCTCCACGAGCAGTACTTC. Full variable domain (rest looked up from reference TRBV28 and TRBJ2-7): DVKVTQSSRYLVKRTGEKVFLECVQDMDHENMFWYRQDPGLGLRLIYFSYDVKMKEKGDIPEGYSVSREKKERFSLILESASTNQTSMYLCASSPPGDRGLHEQYFGPGTRLTVT.

V and J are TRBV10-2 and TRBJ2-1, with D hard to call. The V end lost 7 bases, the J end lost 6 bases, and 10 bases lay between the germline ends. The CDR3 covers 12 residues. The germline V gene has CDR1 WSHSY and CDR2 SAAADI. The CDR3 reads CASTDGVNEQFF. CDR3 DNA: TGCGCCAGCACCGACGGCGTCAATGAGCAGTTCTTC.

The chain couples TRBV4-2 to TRBJ2-1, with 8 bases lining up with TRBD2. V trimming: 0 bases; J trimming: 12 bases; junction bases outside the gene matches: 1. The germline V gene encodes CDR1 LGHNA and CDR2 YNFKEQ. CDR3 length: 12 amino acids. The CDR3 bases are TGTGCCAGCAGCCAAGATCGGGGGGGGCAGTTCTTC. Its protein product is CASSQDRGGQFF.